This entry lists 30 T cell receptor beta chains sequenced from one sample in a study of T-cell reconstitution after alpha-beta-depleted transplantation in children. Preparation of the TCRbeta library was carried out with unique molecular identifiers. TCRdb re-called the PCR reads through MiXCR, storing one row per CDR3 protein. Of approximately 44,000 distinct CDR3 sequences listed, under 6.5% are singletons. Here the sequenced sample was PBMCs, mostly from graft donor cells, taken 60 days after TCRalphabeta/CD19-depleted stem cell transplant. The receptor source for this set is a female patient aged 2-9 years who had a stem cell transplant for aplastic anemia, so the T cells may come from the graft donor.

The sample holds a few counts of this clonotype. The J gene is TRBJ1-4, the V gene TRBV20-1; D perhaps matches TRBD1 (5 bases). The germline V gene encodes CDR1 DFQATT and CDR2 SNEGSKA (reference sequence). Trimming left V 2 bases short and J 8 bases short, with 12 bases between. CDR3 length: 13 residues. CDR3 sequence reads: CSARSRTSEKLFF. The CDR3 DNA sequence: TGCAGTGCTAGATCCCGGACAAGCGAAAAACTGTTTTTT.

This clonotype was observed at least ten times. This chain uses TRBV7-7 with TRBJ2-5, with TRBD2 matching over 7 bases. With V trimmed by 2 bases and J by 5 bases, 11 bases remained unmatched. This CDR3 has 16 amino acids. Germline loops: CDR1 SSHAT, CDR2 FNYEAQ (reference sequence). The CDR3 nucleotides are TGTGCCAGCAGCTTAACGGGACTACTCCGGGGGGAGACCCAGTACTTC. Translated, it gives CASSLTGLLRGETQYF.

This clonotype turned up a few times. The rearrangement uses TRBV4-3 and TRBJ1-2, with no clear D. Germline values: CDR1 LGHNA, CDR2 YSLEER. The germline V and J ends were trimmed by 1 base and 2 bases, with 8 bases remaining between them. CDR3 length: 14 amino acids. The CDR3 DNA follows: TGCGCCAGCAGCCAAGGACCGGAAAACTATGGCTACACCTTC. Its protein product is CASSQGPENYGYTF.

This clonotype has ten or more counts. This chain links TRBV24-1 with TRBJ2-3; 12 nucleotides align to TRBD1. The CDR3 sequence is 17 residues long. The V segment lost 4 bases and the J segment 2 bases; nucleotides outside the gene matches: 6. CDR1 KGHDR and CDR2 SFDVKD come from the germline V gene. The CDR3 here is CATSDPGTGGTTDTQYF. In DNA, the CDR3 is TGTGCCACCAGTGACCCTGGGACAGGGGGCACCACAGATACGCAGTATTTT.

This chain joins TRBV2 and TRBJ2-2, with 13 bases lining up with TRBD2. CDR1 SNHLY and CDR2 FYNNEI come from the germline V gene. The V segment lost 4 bases and the J segment 0 bases; nucleotides outside the gene matches: 2. This CDR3 is built from 17 residues. The CDR3: CASSAGLAGTNTGELFF. Here the CDR3 DNA reads TGTGCCAGCAGTGCGGGACTAGCGGGGACGAACACCGGGGAGCTGTTTTTT. Full variable domain (outside the CDR3, taken from reference TRBV2 and TRBJ2-2): EPEVTQTPSHQVTQMGQEVILRCVPISNHLYFYWYRQILGQKVEFLVSFYNNEISEKSEIFDDQFSVERPDGSNFTLKIRSTKLEDSAMYFCASSAGLAGTNTGELFFGEGSRLTVL.

The table lists this clonotype with a few counts. The V call is TRBV6-6, the J call TRBJ2-3; D is uncertain. Trimming stripped 4 bases from V and 2 bases from J, with 7 bases between. Germline V CDR1 and CDR2: MNHNY, SVGAGI (reference sequence). CDR3 length equals 13 residues. CDR3 sequence (DNA): TGTGCCAGCAGTTCGGGCCACACAGATACGCAGTATTTT. Translation: CASSSGHTDTQYF.

The J gene is TRBJ2-5, the V gene TRBV3-1, with D possibly matching TRBD2 (5 bases). The CDR3 totals 17 residues. Germline CDR1 and CDR2: LGHDT and YNNKEL (reference sequence). V shed 1 base and J shed 2 bases, with 17 bases lying between them. The CDR3 sequence is CASSQARVQWGQETQYF. The CDR3 DNA reads as TGTGCCAGCAGCCAAGCGAGGGTGCAGTGGGGTCAAGAGACCCAGTACTTC.

This clonotype has a count of ten or more. The chain carries TRBV7-2 and TRBJ2-7, with 12 nucleotides matching TRBD2. CDR3 length: 15 amino acids. Germline V CDR1 and CDR2: SGHTA, FQGNSA. The V segment lost 5 bases and the J segment 5 bases; nucleotides outside the gene matches: 7. The CDR3 coding sequence is TGTGCCAGCAGCGTAACTAGCGGGGGGTTGCACGAGCAGTACTTC. This gives the protein CASSVTSGGLHEQYF.

This clonotype was picked up many times. This chain uses TRBV7-2 with TRBJ2-7, with 7 bases fitting TRBD1. J gave up 6 bases and V 1 base, and 6 bases lay outside the gene matches. CDR3 length equals 14 residues. In germline, CDR1 is SGHTA, CDR2 FQGNSA. CDR3 in amino acids: CASSLGTGRSEQYF. In DNA form, the CDR3 reads TGTGCCAGCAGCTTAGGGACAGGTCGGTCCGAGCAGTACTTC.

This clonotype has only a few counts. The chain carries TRBV5-1 and TRBJ2-3; D unresolved. Per the germline V gene, CDR1 is SGHRS and CDR2 is YFSETQ. The CDR3 covers 12 residues. The ends were cut back, 4 bases at V and 7 bases at J, with 10 bases in the middle. CDR3 bases: TGCGCCAGCAGCCCAACCCGGAATACGCAGTATTTT. Translation: CASSPTRNTQYF.

This sequence joins TRBV7-9 and TRBJ1-5; 9 nucleotides line up with TRBD1. Germline lookup yields CDR1 SEHNR and CDR2 FQNEAQ (reference sequence). The junction had 6 bases not matched to a gene; V was cut back by 5 bases and J by 4 bases. The CDR3 consists of 15 residues. The CDR3 DNA follows: TGTGCCAGCAGCGGAACAGGGGGCTCAAATCAGCCCCAGCATTTT. Translation gives CASSGTGGSNQPQHF.

V is TRBV12-3 or TRBV12-4 and J is TRBJ2-5, with 10 bases lining up with TRBD2. Germline trimming cut 2 bases from V and 5 bases from J; bases unmatched to any gene: 8. The CDR3 runs 16 residues. The chain's CDR3 is CASSLLSGGDRETQYF. For the CDR3, the DNA is TGTGCCAGCAGTTTACTCAGCGGGGGGGACCGGGAGACCCAGTACTTC.

Ten or more counts support this clonotype. The chain is built from TRBV28 and TRBJ1-6; a possible D gene is TRBD1 (6 bases). Germline values: CDR1 MDHEN, CDR2 SYDVKM. The CDR3 contains 14 residues. Between the trimmed V and J ends, which lost 5 bases and 7 bases, there was a span of 12 bases. The CDR3 here is CASSRTVPNSPLHF. CDR3 sequence (DNA): TGTGCCAGCAGTAGGACAGTCCCCAATTCACCCCTCCACTTT.

V usage is TRBV4-1 and J usage is TRBJ2-1; no firm D call. The CDR3 totals 12 residues. CDR1 and CDR2 from the germline V gene are MGHRA and YSYEKL. V lost 0 bases and J lost 9, with 6 bases in between. CDR3 DNA sequence: TGCGCCAGCAGCCAAGATCCGACTGAGCAGTTCTTC. Amino acid sequence: CASSQDPTEQFF.

Only a few counts were recorded for this clonotype. This chain connects TRBV5-4 to TRBJ2-3, with 10 positions matching TRBD2. The V gene's germline CDR1 is SGHNT and CDR2 YYREEE (reference sequence). This CDR3 has 17 residues. V was clipped by 4 bases and J by 3 bases; unmatched bases: 11. This chain's CDR3 is CASSGPTLAGGTDTQYF. CDR3 nucleotides: TGTGCCAGCAGCGGACCTACGTTAGCGGGAGGAACAGATACGCAGTATTTT.

This clonotype was seen at least ten times. This chain connects TRBV6-1 to TRBJ1-2; D ambiguous. V was shortened by 2 bases and J by 8 bases, with 12 bases between the two germline ends. The CDR3 loop spans 13 amino acids. Germline assignment: CDR1 MNHNS and CDR2 SASEGT. CDR3 amino acids: CASSEIGLGGYTF. Here the CDR3 DNA reads TGTGCCAGCAGTGAAATAGGGCTAGGGGGCTACACCTTC.

This clonotype was observed many times. The chain has TRBV6-5 and TRBJ1-6; D is perhaps TRBD1 (5 bases). CDR3 length equals 15 residues. Trimming took off 6 bases at V and 6 bases at J, with 15 bases between the two ends. Germline values: CDR1 MNHEY, CDR2 SVGAGI. The CDR3 DNA sequence: TGTGCCAGCAGCCTCCAGGGAGGCATTAATTCACCCCTCCACTTT. Protein sequence: CASSLQGGINSPLHF.

The chain couples TRBV20-1 to TRBJ1-5, with TRBD1 identical over 7 bases. The V and J ends lost 0 bases and 5 bases, in that order; junction bases with no gene match: 1. The germline V gene has CDR1 DFQATT and CDR2 SNEGSKA (reference sequence). The CDR3 is made up of 13 amino acids. CDR3 bases: TGCAGTGCTAGAGATCAGGGGGATCAGCCCCAGCATTTT. It is translated as CSARDQGDQPQHF.

This clonotype was found many times. J is TRBJ2-7 and V is TRBV20-1; 7 bases fit TRBD1. Germline V CDR1 and CDR2: DFQATT, SNEGSKA (reference sequence). Germline trimming cut 4 bases from V and 5 bases from J; bases unmatched to any gene: 8. This CDR3 has 13 amino acids. The CDR3 DNA is TGCAGTGCTATGGTCAGGGGGTCCCACGAGCAGTACTTC. Translated, it gives CSAMVRGSHEQYF.

In nucleotides, the CDR3 is TGTGCCAGCAGCTTAGTCGTTTCGGGGCTCGGAGAGACCCAGTACTTC. Translation: CASSLVVSGLGETQYF. The chain recombines TRBV7-9 with TRBJ2-5, with D possibly called TRBD1 or TRBD2 (5 bases each). Germline CDR1 and CDR2: SEHNR and FQNEAQ (reference sequence). The CDR3 sequence is 16 residues long. Trimming stripped 1 base from V and 4 bases from J, with 16 bases between.

This clonotype occurred once. The chain uses TRBV5-3 and TRBJ2-4; TRBD1 matches 7 bases. TRBV5-3 is filed as an ORF, its function uncertain. With V trimmed by 3 bases and J by 0 bases, 18 bases remained unmatched. The CDR3 runs to 20 residues. The CDR3 nucleotides read TGTGCCAGAAGCTCCCACCGACCTCCGGGACAGTTTTTAGCCAAAAACATTCAGTACTTC. Translated: CARSSHRPPGQFLAKNIQYF.

This clonotype came up many times. V and J are TRBV11-2 and TRBJ2-1; no definite D call. V dropped 3 bases and J dropped 7 bases, with 16 bases sitting between them. CDR1 SGHAT and CDR2 FQNNGV come from the germline V gene. The CDR3 spans 15 residues. The CDR3 here is CASSLVGHPGNEQFF. In nucleotides, the CDR3 is TGTGCCAGCAGCTTGGTAGGGCATCCTGGGAATGAGCAGTTCTTC.

This clonotype was seen only a few times. This chain links TRBV20-1 with TRBJ2-7; D perhaps matches TRBD2 (6 bases). This CDR3 has 15 residues. Germline values: CDR1 DFQATT, CDR2 SNEGSKA (reference sequence). Between the trimmed V and J ends, which lost 8 bases and 1 base, there was a span of 21 bases. CDR3 sequence (DNA): TGCAGTCTTTATCCACCGGGACTGGGGTCCTACGAGCAGTACTTC. It encodes CSLYPPGLGSYEQYF.

This clonotype was seen repeatedly, ten times or more. This chain uses TRBV7-9 with TRBJ2-7, with a possible D match to TRBD2 (5 bases). This CDR3 region has 14 residues. CDR1 SEHNR and CDR2 FQNEAQ come from the germline V gene (reference sequence). Trimming removed 5 bases at V and 0 bases at J, with 11 bases between. CDR3 region: CASSPQGSSYEQYV. CDR3 coding DNA: TGTGCCAGCAGCCCCCAAGGGAGCTCCTACGAGCAGTACGTC.

This clonotype was picked up many times. The chain recombines TRBV2 with TRBJ2-2, with D possibly being TRBD2 (7 bases). V lost 6 bases, J lost 1 base, and 15 bases lay in between. CDR3 length: 16 amino acids. CDR1 and CDR2 from the germline V gene are SNHLY and FYNNEI. CDR3 nucleotide sequence: TGTGCCAGCAGGACCGGCGGGGGCCTGAACACCGGGGAGCTGTTTTTT. This codes for CASRTGGGLNTGELFF.

This clonotype is termed medium-sized (0.01 to 0.1%). The chain is built from TRBV9 and TRBJ1-5, with TRBD1 matching over 10 bases. V was pared by 4 bases and J by 7 bases, with 5 bases of the junction left unmatched. The CDR3 is 14 residues long. Germline lookup yields CDR1 SGDLS and CDR2 YYNGEE. The CDR3 coding sequence is TGTGCCAGCAGCCGACAGGGGGCGCGACAGCCCCAGCATTTT. Protein: CASSRQGARQPQHF.

This clonotype was counted at least ten times. This chain connects TRBV5-1 to TRBJ2-1, with TRBD2 identical over 10 bases. Germline CDR1 reads SGHRS; CDR2 reads YFSETQ. Trimming cost V 0 bases and J 4 bases; bases outside gene matches: 4. This CDR3 is 16 amino acids long. CDR3 in amino acids: CASSLDKREGYNEQFF. In nucleotides, the CDR3 is TGCGCCAGCAGCTTGGATAAGCGGGAGGGGTACAATGAGCAGTTCTTC. Full variable domain (rest looked up from reference TRBV5-1 and TRBJ2-1): KAGVTQTPRYLIKTRGQQVTLSCSPISGHRSVSWYQQTPGQGLQFLFEYFSETQRNKGNFPGRFSGRQFSNSRSEMNVSTLELGDSALYLCASSLDKREGYNEQFFGPGTRLTVL.

The chain couples TRBV19 to TRBJ2-1; D not resolved. The length of the CDR3 is 14 residues. Per the germline V gene, CDR1 is LNHDA and CDR2 is SQIVND (reference sequence). V lost 2 bases and J lost 4, with 9 bases in between. In nucleotides, the CDR3 is TGTGCCAGTAGTATAAGGTCTATTTACAATGAGCAGTTCTTC. Translated, it gives CASSIRSIYNEQFF.

In its sample, this clonotype was seen many times. The chain combines TRBV13 with TRBJ1-1; the D gene is possibly TRBD1 (6 bases). V was clipped by 5 bases and J by 2 bases, with 18 bases between them. There are 16 residues in the CDR3. Per the germline V gene, CDR1 is PRHDT and CDR2 is FYEKMQ (reference sequence). DNA for the CDR3: TGTGCCAGCAGCCAAGGGGGGACACTCGTTAACACTGAAGCTTTCTTT. Translation gives CASSQGGTLVNTEAFF. Full variable domain (remainder filled in from reference TRBV13 and TRBJ1-1): AAGVIQSPRHLIKEKRETATLKCYPIPRHDTVYWYQQGPGQDPQFLISFYEKMQSDKGSIPDRFSAQQFSDYHSELNMSSLELGDSALYFCASSQGGTLVNTEAFFGQGTRLTVV.

This clonotype was counted between two and nine times. The V call is TRBV6-6, the J call TRBJ2-7; TRBD2 matches at 10 bases. This CDR3 is built from 15 residues. The V gene's germline CDR1 is MNHNY and CDR2 SVGAGI (reference sequence). J gave up 6 bases and V 5 bases, and 10 bases lay outside the gene matches. CDR3 bases: TGTGCCAGCAGTGTGGGGCTAGCGGGAGTGTCCGAGCAGTACTTC. Translated: CASSVGLAGVSEQYF.